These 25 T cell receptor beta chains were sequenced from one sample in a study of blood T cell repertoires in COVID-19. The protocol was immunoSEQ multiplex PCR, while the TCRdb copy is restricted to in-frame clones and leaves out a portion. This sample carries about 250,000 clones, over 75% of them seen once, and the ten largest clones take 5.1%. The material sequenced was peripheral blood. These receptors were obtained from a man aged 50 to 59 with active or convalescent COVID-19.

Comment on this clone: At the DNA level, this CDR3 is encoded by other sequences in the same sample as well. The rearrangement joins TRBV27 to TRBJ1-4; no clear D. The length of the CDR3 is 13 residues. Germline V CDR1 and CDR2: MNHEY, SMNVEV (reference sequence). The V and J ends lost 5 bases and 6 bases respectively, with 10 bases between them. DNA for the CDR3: TGTGCCAGCAGTGCCCGGGAGGATGAAAAACTGTTTTTT. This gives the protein CASSAREDEKLFF.

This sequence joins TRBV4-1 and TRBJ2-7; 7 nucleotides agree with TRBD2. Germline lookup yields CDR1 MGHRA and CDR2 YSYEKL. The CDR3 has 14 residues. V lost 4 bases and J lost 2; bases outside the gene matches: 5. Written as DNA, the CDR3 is TGCGCCAGCAGCCGCGGGAGAGTCACCTACGAGCAGTACTTC. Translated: CASSRGRVTYEQYF.

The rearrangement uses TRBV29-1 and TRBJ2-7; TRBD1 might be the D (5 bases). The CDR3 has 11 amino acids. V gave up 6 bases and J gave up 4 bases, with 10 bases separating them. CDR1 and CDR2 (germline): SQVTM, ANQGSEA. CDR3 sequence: CSVRVGYEQYF. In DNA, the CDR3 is TGCAGCGTCAGGGTAGGGTACGAGCAGTACTTC.

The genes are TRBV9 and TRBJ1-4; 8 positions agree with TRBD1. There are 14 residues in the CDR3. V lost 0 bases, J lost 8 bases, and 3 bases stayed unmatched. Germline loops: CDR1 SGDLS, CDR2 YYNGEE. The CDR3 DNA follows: TGTGCCAGCAGCGTAGGACAGGGGAGCGAAAAACTGTTTTTT. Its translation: CASSVGQGSEKLFF.

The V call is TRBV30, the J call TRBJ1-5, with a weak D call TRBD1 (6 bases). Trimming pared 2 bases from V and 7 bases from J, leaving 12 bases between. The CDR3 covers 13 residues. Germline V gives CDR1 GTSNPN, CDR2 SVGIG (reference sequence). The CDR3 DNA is TGTGCCTGGAGTTCACAGGGTGCACAGCCCCAGCATTTT. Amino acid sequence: CAWSSQGAQPQHF.

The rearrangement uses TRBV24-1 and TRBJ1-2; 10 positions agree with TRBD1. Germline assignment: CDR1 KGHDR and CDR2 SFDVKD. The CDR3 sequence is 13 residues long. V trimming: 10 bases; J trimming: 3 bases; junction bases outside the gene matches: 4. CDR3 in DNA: TGTGCCACTCGACAGGGGGCCGACTATGGCTACACCTTC. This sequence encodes CATRQGADYGYTF.

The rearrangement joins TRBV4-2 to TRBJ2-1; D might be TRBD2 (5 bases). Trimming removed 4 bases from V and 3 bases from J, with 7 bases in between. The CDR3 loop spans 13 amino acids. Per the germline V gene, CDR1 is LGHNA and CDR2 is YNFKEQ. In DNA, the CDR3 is TGTGCCAGCAGCCCCGGAGGCTACAATGAGCAGTTCTTC. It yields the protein CASSPGGYNEQFF.

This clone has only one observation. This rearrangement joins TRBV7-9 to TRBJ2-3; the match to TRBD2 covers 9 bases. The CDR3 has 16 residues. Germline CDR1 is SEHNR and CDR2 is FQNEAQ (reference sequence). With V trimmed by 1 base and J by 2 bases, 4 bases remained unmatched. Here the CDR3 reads CASSLGSSGITDTQYF. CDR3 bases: TGTGCCAGCAGCTTAGGATCTAGCGGGATCACAGATACGCAGTATTTT.

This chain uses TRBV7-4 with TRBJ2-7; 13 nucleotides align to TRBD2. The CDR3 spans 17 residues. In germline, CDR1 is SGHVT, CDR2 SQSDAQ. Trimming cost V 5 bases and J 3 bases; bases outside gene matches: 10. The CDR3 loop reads CASSLEATSGRFYEQYF. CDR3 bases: TGTGCCAGCAGCCTCGAAGCGACTAGCGGGAGGTTCTACGAGCAGTACTTC.

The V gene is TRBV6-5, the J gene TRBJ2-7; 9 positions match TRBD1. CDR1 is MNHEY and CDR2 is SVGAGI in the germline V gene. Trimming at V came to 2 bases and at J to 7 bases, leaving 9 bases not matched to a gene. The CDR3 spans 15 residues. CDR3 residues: CASSYTGTGRREQYF. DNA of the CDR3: TGTGCCAGCAGTTACACGGGGACAGGGAGACGGGAGCAGTACTTC.

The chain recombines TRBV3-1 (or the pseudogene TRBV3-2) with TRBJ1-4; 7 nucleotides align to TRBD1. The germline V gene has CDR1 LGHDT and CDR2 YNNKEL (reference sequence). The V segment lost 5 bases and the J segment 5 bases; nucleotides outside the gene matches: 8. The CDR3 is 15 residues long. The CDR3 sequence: CASSTSTGVNEKLFF. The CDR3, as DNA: TGTGCCAGCAGCACTAGTACAGGGGTCAATGAAAAACTGTTTTTT.

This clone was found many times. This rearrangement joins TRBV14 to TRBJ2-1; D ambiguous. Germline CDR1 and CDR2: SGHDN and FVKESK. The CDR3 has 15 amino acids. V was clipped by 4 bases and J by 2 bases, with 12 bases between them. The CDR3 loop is CASSPFPVPYNEQFF. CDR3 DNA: TGTGCCAGCAGCCCATTTCCGGTCCCCTACAATGAGCAGTTCTTC.

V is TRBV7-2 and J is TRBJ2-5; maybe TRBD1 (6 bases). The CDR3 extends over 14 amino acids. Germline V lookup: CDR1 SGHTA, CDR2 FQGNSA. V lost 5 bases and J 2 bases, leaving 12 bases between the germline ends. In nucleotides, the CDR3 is TGTGCCAGCAGCCGCAGGGGCCTTCAAGAGACCCAGTACTTC. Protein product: CASSRRGLQETQYF.

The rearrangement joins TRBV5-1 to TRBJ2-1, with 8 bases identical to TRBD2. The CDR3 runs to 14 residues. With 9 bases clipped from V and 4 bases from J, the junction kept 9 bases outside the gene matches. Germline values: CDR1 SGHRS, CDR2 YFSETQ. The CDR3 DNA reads TGCGCCACCACGACTAGCGAACCATACAATGAGCAGTTCTTC. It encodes CATTTSEPYNEQFF.

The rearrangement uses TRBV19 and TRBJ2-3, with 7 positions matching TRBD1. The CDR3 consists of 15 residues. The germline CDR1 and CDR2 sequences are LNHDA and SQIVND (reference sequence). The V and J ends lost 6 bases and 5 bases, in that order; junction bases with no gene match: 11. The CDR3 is CASRLGQVQGDTQYF. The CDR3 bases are TGTGCCAGTAGGCTCGGACAGGTTCAGGGAGATACGCAGTATTTT.

CDR3 sequence: CASTLDRAVYNEQFF. Written as DNA, the CDR3 is TGTGCCAGCACCCTCGACAGGGCCGTTTACAATGAGCAGTTCTTC. The V call is TRBV7-9, the J call TRBJ2-1, with 7 bases matching TRBD1. The V segment lost 7 bases and the J segment 4 bases; nucleotides outside the gene matches: 10. Germline CDR1 SEHNR, CDR2 FQNEAQ (reference sequence). The CDR3 loop spans 15 amino acids. Supplemented by reference TRBV7-9 and TRBJ2-1, the full variable domain reads DTGVSQNPRHKITKRGQNVTFRCDPISEHNRLYWYRQTLGQGPEFLTYFQNEAQLEKSRLLSDRFSAERPKGSFSTLEIQRTEQGDSAMYLCASTLDRAVYNEQFFGPGTRLTVL.

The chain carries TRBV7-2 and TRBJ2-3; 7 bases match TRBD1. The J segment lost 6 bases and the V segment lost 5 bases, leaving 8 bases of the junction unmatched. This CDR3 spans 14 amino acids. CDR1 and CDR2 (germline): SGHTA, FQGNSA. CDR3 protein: CASSLRQGGDTQYF. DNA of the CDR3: TGTGCCAGCAGCCTAAGACAGGGTGGGGATACGCAGTATTTT.

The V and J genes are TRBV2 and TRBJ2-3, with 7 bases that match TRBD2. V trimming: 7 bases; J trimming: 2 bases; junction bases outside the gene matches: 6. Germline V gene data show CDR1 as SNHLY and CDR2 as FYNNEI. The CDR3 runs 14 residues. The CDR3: CASKFGRYTDTQYF. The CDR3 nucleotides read TGTGCCAGCAAGTTCGGGAGGTACACAGATACGCAGTATTTT.

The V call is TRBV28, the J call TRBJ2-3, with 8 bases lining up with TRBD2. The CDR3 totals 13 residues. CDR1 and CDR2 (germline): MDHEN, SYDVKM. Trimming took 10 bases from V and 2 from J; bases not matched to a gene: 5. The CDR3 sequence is CATGGVATDTQYF. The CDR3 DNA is TGTGCCACCGGGGGGGTAGCCACAGATACGCAGTATTTT.

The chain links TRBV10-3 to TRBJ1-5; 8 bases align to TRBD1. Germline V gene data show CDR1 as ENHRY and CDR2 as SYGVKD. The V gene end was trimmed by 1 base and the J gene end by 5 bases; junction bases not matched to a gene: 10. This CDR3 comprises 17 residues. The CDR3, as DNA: TGTGCCATCAGTGAGTTCGGCAGGACAGGGTTCGATCAGCCCCAGCATTTT. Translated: CAISEFGRTGFDQPQHF.

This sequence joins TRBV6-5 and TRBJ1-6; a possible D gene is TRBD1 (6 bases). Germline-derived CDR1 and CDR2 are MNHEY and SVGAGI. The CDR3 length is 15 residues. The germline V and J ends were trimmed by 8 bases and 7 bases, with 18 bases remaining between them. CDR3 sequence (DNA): TGTGCCAGCGCACTGGGGGCAGATGGAAATTCACCCCTCCACTTT. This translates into CASALGADGNSPLHF.

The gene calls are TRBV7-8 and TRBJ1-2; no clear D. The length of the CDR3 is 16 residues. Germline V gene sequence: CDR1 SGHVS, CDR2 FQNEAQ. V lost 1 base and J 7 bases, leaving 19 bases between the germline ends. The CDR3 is CASSLEGGSLRSGYTF. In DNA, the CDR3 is TGTGCCAGCAGCTTAGAAGGAGGGTCCTTGCGGAGTGGCTACACCTTC.

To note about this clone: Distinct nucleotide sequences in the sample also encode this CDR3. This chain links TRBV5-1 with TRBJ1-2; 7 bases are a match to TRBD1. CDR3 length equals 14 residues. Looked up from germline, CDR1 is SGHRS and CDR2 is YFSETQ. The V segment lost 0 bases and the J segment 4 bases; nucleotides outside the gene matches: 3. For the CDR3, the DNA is TGCGCCAGCAGCTTGGGACAGGGCGCCTATGGCTACACCTTC. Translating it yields CASSLGQGAYGYTF.

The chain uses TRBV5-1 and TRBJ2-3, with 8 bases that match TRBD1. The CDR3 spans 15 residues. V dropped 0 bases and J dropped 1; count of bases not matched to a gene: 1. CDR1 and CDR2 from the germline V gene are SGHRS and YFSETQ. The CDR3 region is CASSLDRGGTDTQYF. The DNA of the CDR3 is TGCGCCAGCAGCTTGGACAGGGGGGGCACAGATACGCAGTATTTT.

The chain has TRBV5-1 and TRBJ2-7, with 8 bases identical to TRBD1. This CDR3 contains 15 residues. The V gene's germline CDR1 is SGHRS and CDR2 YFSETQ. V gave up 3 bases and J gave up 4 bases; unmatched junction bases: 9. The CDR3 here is CASSSAGQGLYEQYF. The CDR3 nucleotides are TGCGCCAGCAGCTCAGCAGGACAGGGCCTATACGAGCAGTACTTC.